The sequence of this TCR beta chain was determined in a study of cytomegalovirus exposure and HLA in healthy donors. There are 14 residues in the CDR3. Germline loops: CDR1 SGHTA, CDR2 FQGNSA. After removal of 4 bases from V and 7 bases from J, the junction contained 9 bases not matched to a gene. This clone has just a few counts. The study ran its PCR with 60 Vbeta and 13 Jbeta primers. Profiling relied on immunoSEQ multiplex PCR, and the TCRdb table lists in-frame clones only, not all of them. The sample has 200,000 to 250,000 clones; around 83% are singletons. Sequenced material: PBMCs. This clonotype was sampled from a girl aged 5-17 years in good health and CMV-seronegative. V gene TRBV7-2 combines with J gene TRBJ1-1; 7 bases are a match to TRBD1. Written as DNA, the CDR3 is TGTGCCAGCAGCTCCCGACAGGGCGCCATTGAAGCTTTCTTT. The encoded protein is CASSSRQGAIEAFF.